These 7 T cell receptor beta chains were sequenced from one sample in a study of OX40 agonist ivuxolimab in advanced cancers. Assay: immunoSEQ multiplex PCR; the TCRdb copy retains only in-frame clones and omits some. The sample has just over 95,000 clones; around 90% are singletons. Here the sequenced sample was CD4+ or CD8+ T cells sorted from blood, taken in a trial of the OX40 agonist ivuxolimab. These receptors originate from an adult with an advanced solid tumor such as melanoma, head and neck, liver or kidney cancer.

V and J are TRBV6-1 and TRBJ2-3; 8 nucleotides line up with TRBD1. The ends lost 6 bases at V and 6 bases at J; junction bases unmatched: 11. The germline V gene encodes CDR1 MNHNS and CDR2 SASEGT. The CDR3 extends over 15 amino acids. The CDR3 here is CASRDSQGASDTQYF. CDR3 sequence (DNA): TGTGCCAGCAGGGATTCGCAGGGGGCATCGGATACGCAGTATTTT.

This chain links TRBV30 with TRBJ2-7, with D perhaps given as TRBD1 or TRBD2 (6 bases each). The CDR3 totals 14 residues. Germline CDR1 reads GTSNPN; CDR2 reads SVGIG (reference sequence). V shed 0 bases and J shed 4 bases, with 13 bases lying between them. CDR3 protein: CAWSVLGGSYEQYF. The CDR3 DNA reads TGTGCCTGGAGTGTACTCGGGGGCTCTTACGAGCAGTACTTC.

This clone appeared a few times. The chain couples TRBV5-1 to TRBJ1-6; D is ambiguous. V was pared by 6 bases and J by 9 bases, with 13 bases between. Per the germline V gene, CDR1 is SGHRS and CDR2 is YFSETQ. There are 13 residues in the CDR3. In DNA form, the CDR3 reads TGCGCCAGCAAACCGGGAAAATCTTCACCCCTCCACTTT. It codes for CASKPGKSSPLHF.

CDR3 nucleotides: TGTGCCAGCAGTGAATGGGACAGGGGAACGCAGTATTTT. Translated, it gives CASSEWDRGTQYF. V usage is TRBV25-1 and J usage is TRBJ2-3; 10 bases are shared with TRBD1. Germline V gene data show CDR1 as MGHDK and CDR2 as SYGVNS. CDR3 length: 13 amino acids. The junction had 1 base not matched to a gene; V was cut back by 1 base and J by 9 bases.

This chain joins TRBV5-1 and TRBJ2-2; TRBD2 is a possible D gene (7 bases). Per the germline V gene, CDR1 is SGHRS and CDR2 is YFSETQ. There are 14 residues in the CDR3. V lost 4 bases and J lost 4, with 11 bases in between. The CDR3 DNA reads as TGCGCCAGCAGCCCTGGGGGGGCCACCGGGGAGCTGTTTTTT. Protein product: CASSPGGATGELFF.

The chain uses TRBV18 and TRBJ1-3; D is perhaps TRBD1 (6 bases). Deletions cut 5 bases from V and 4 bases from J, with 15 bases between. This CDR3 comprises 15 residues. Germline V gene sequence: CDR1 KGHSH, CDR2 LQKENI. CDR3 protein: CASSSRTVSGNTIYF. As DNA, the CDR3 is TGTGCCAGCTCATCCCGGACAGTGTCGGGAAACACCATATATTTT.

The chain employs TRBV7-9 and TRBJ2-3; 9 nucleotides align to TRBD1. Germline V gene sequence: CDR1 SEHNR, CDR2 FQNEAQ (reference sequence). CDR3 size: 16 residues. The ends lost 2 bases at V and 0 bases at J; junction bases unmatched: 3. The CDR3 protein is CASSLNGQGSTDTQYF. CDR3 DNA: TGTGCCAGCAGCTTAAACGGACAGGGGAGCACAGATACGCAGTATTTT.